This TCR beta chain was documented in a study of metastatic and nonmetastatic thyroid tumors (dated by TCRdb to the early 2020s). Notes on the research overall: Repertoires were compared across peripheral blood and tumor or nodule tissue samples from malignant and benign thyroid patients.

This clone was detected ten times or more. No cognate antigen has been identified for it. The record has no base qualities; no much larger clone is one base away. Summary of the overall study and its limitations: In both blood and tumor samples, TCR beta diversity was reported to be significantly higher in malignant tumors than in benign nodules.

Library preparation was by PCR. Sequencing was performed on an Illumina HiSeq 4000. High-throughput sequencing was used to profile the TCR beta-chain CDR3 region of each patient. Per the source publication's procedure: Drawing on CDR3 differences between clinicopathological groups, the researchers built a classifier meant to tell apart patients with distant-metastatic papillary thyroid cancer. To measure repertoire diversity the researchers used the Shannon index, while the Morisita-Horn index served to gauge how similar the tumor and blood repertoires were. TCRdb reprocessing: public reads trimmed at Q25 with fastp, clones called with MiXCR, in-frame beta chains kept. The V and J calls were determined by TCRdb, not by the authors. This sample gives approximately 15,000 clones in total; roughly 20% of them show up just once. Less than 9% of the sample belongs to the ten largest clones. From the germline V gene (reference sequence), CDR1 is DFQATT and CDR2 is SNEGSKA. Spanning cysteine to phenylalanine, the CDR3 consists of 15 amino acids. Of all the DNA, just the CDR3 is kept, 45 bases in frame from base 1. From V the trimming removes 2 bases and from J it removes 8 bases, while the gene matches leave 5 bases of the junction unaccounted for.

Before undergoing thyroid surgery, none of the patients had been given any kind of treatment. Patient clinical samples collected from about 2011 to 2018 were retrospectively analysed using T-cell receptor beta sequencing. This clonotype was sampled from a female donor with papillary thyroid cancer or a benign thyroid nodule (not recorded which). Some clones in this sample may be carry-over from other donors' samples. The chain links TRBV20-1 with TRBJ2-1; 14 nucleotides in the junction match TRBD2. Source material: adjacent normal tissue. In nucleotides, the sequence is TGCAGTGCTAGATTCCCGGGACTAGCGGGAGATGAGCAGTTCTTC. This is translated as CSARFPGLAGDEQFF.